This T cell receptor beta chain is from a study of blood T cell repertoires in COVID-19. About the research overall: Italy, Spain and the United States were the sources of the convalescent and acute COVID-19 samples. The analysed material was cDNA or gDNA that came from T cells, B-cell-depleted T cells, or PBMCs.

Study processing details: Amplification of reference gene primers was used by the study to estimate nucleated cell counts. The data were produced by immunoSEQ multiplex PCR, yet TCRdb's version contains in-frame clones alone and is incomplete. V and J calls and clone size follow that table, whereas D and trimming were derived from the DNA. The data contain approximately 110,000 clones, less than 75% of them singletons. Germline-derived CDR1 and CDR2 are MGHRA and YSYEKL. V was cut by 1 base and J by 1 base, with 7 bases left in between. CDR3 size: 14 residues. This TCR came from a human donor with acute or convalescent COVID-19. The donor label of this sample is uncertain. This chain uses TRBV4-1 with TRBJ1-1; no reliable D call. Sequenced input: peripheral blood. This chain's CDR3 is CASSQVHSNTEAFF. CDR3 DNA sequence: TGCGCCAGCAGCCAAGTCCACTCGAACACTGAAGCTTTCTTT.